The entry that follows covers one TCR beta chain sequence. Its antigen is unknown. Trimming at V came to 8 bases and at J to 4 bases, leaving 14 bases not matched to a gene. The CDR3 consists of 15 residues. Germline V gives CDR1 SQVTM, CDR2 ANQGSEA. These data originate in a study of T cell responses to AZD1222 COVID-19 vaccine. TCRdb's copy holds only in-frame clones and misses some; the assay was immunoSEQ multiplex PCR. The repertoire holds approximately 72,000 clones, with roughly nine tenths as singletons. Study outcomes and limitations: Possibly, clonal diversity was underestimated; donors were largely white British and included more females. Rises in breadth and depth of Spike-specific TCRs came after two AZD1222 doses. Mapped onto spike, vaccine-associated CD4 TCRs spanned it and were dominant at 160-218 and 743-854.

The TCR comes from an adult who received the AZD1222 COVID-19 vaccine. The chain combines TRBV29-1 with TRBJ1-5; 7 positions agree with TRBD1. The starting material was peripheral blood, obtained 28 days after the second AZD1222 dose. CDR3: CSHLRPTGLNQPQHF. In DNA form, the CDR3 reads TGCAGCCACCTTCGCCCGACAGGGTTGAATCAGCCCCAGCATTTT.